The 10 T cell receptor beta chains below all came from one sample that was sequenced in a study of cytomegalovirus exposure and HLA in healthy donors. The study ran its PCR with 60 Vbeta and 13 Jbeta primers. Assay used: immunoSEQ multiplex PCR; TCRdb lists only in-frame clones, some missing. There are 130,000 or so clones in the sample; approximately 76% occur only once, and about 2% lies in the top ten. The sample consisted of PBMCs. The receptors shown here come from a middle-aged man in good health and CMV-seronegative.

This sequence joins TRBV11-2 and TRBJ2-7, with unresolved D. The germline V gene encodes CDR1 SGHAT and CDR2 FQNNGV. The CDR3 spans 16 residues. V was cut by 0 bases and J by 5 bases, with 17 bases left in between. The DNA for the CDR3 is TGTGCCAGCAGCTTAGATTCTCTCGGGTTCGTGGACGAGCAGTACTTC. Amino acid sequence: CASSLDSLGFVDEQYF.

This clone was recorded only once. The chain uses TRBV30 and TRBJ2-7; 9 bases line up with TRBD1. This CDR3 region has 15 residues. Germline trimming cut 3 bases from V and 4 bases from J; bases unmatched to any gene: 10. Germline V lookup: CDR1 GTSNPN, CDR2 SVGIG (reference sequence). CDR3 amino acids: CAWRNEQGAPYEQYF. CDR3 coding DNA: TGTGCCTGGAGAAATGAACAGGGGGCCCCATACGAGCAGTACTTC.

This clone has a handful of counts. The chain recombines TRBV5-1 with TRBJ2-7; 8 nucleotides align to TRBD2. With 0 bases clipped from V and 4 bases from J, the junction kept 6 bases outside the gene matches. CDR1 SGHRS and CDR2 YFSETQ come from the germline V gene. This CDR3 is 15 amino acids long. The CDR3 region has the DNA TGCGCCAGCAGCTTGGAAGTAGCGGGGCTGTACGAGCAGTACTTC. This codes for CASSLEVAGLYEQYF.

The rearrangement joins TRBV7-3 to TRBJ2-5, with 8 bases identical to TRBD1. The CDR3 is 16 amino acids. CDR1 and CDR2 (germline): SGHTA, FQGTGA. After removal of 2 bases from V and 2 bases from J, the junction contained 7 bases not matched to a gene. Here the CDR3 reads CASSLWPGQGQETQYF. In nucleotides, the CDR3 is TGTGCCAGCAGCTTATGGCCCGGACAGGGTCAAGAGACCCAGTACTTC.

This clone was detected only once. The chain uses TRBV5-1 and TRBJ2-7; D ambiguous. Germline V CDR1 and CDR2: SGHRS, YFSETQ. V lost 0 bases, J lost 3 bases, and 13 bases lay in between. CDR3 size: 15 residues. The CDR3 DNA sequence: TGCGCCAGCAGCTTGGGTCCTAGTTCGGGCTACGAGCAGTACTTC. Protein product: CASSLGPSSGYEQYF.

The chain is built from TRBV14 and TRBJ2-2; TRBD1 matches at 8 bases. V dropped 5 bases and J dropped 4; count of bases not matched to a gene: 9. The CDR3 sequence is 16 residues long. Germline values: CDR1 SGHDN, CDR2 FVKESK. The CDR3, as DNA: TGTGCCAGCAGCGTGCGATGGACAGGGCTCACCGGGGAGCTGTTTTTT. Its translation is CASSVRWTGLTGELFF.

J is TRBJ2-7 and V is TRBV27; 7 bases are shared with TRBD1. V dropped 3 bases and J dropped 7; count of bases not matched to a gene: 12. There are 15 residues in the CDR3. CDR1 and CDR2 from the germline V gene are MNHEY and SMNVEV (reference sequence). The CDR3 sequence: CASSFWGRGNGEQYF. The CDR3 region has the DNA TGTGCCAGCAGTTTTTGGGGCAGGGGGAACGGTGAGCAGTACTTC.

This clone is a singleton in its sample. A read error may account for a junction end that differs from germline. The V gene is TRBV7-2, the J gene TRBJ1-5; the match to TRBD1 covers 7 bases. This CDR3 is 16 amino acids long. The germline V gene has CDR1 SGHTA and CDR2 FQGNSA. The CDR3 is CASSRSTGNSYQPQHF. Here the CDR3 DNA reads TGTGCCAGCAGCCGATCGACAGGGAATAGCTATCAGCCCCAGCATTTT.

The CDR3 DNA reads TGTGCCAGCAGCCAAGTAGGGGCCACAGGGCCAACCTACGAGCAGTACTTC. Translated: CASSQVGATGPTYEQYF. The rearrangement uses TRBV4-2 and TRBJ2-7; D is perhaps TRBD1 (6 bases). This CDR3 spans 17 amino acids. V was cut by 1 base and J by 2 bases, with 18 bases left in between. Germline V gene sequence: CDR1 LGHNA, CDR2 YNFKEQ.

V gene TRBV2 combines with J gene TRBJ1-1, with D possibly being TRBD1 (5 bases). Germline CDR1 reads SNHLY; CDR2 reads FYNNEI. The CDR3 length is 14 residues. V was trimmed by 8 bases and J by 4 bases, leaving 17 bases between them. CDR3 bases: TGTGCCAGCCGGGCCCTGGGGGGAGGCACTGAAGCTTTCTTT. Its translation is CASRALGGGTEAFF.